What follows describes a single TCR beta chain. This receptor's antigen is unknown. Within one base of it there is no much larger clone, and no base qualities were kept. This entry is derived from a study of technical replicates of blood from several donors (dated by TCRdb to 2016 to 2017). Taken from cysteine to phenylalanine, the CDR3 has 19 residues. Just CDR3 DNA is preserved here, 57 bases in frame from base 1. Library preparation was by the immunoSEQ multiplex PCR assay. TCRdb obtained this table from immuneACCESS and retained in-frame rearrangements with V and J assigned. These tables miss some clones; where compared with another copy, unresolved V genes account for less than half of the shortfall, and the remainder is unexplained. Here the sample has about 71,000 clones; around nine tenths occur a single time. The ten largest account for around 5% of the sample.

The receptor was derived from a human donor in good health. Some clones in this sample may be carry-over from other donors' samples. This chain is built from TRBV1 and TRBJ2-3; the table gives TRBD2 as D, unverified against the DNA. TRBV1 is a pseudogene segment. Sample: PBMCs. CDR3 reads: CTSSQNRDLAAPSTDTQYF. The DNA reads as follows: TGCACCAGCAGCCAAAACAGGGACCTAGCGGCCCCTAGCACAGATACGCAGTATTTT.